This record looks at one T cell receptor beta chain sequence and its context. Antigen: not known. The sample comes from a study of T cell responses to AZD1222 COVID-19 vaccine. Study findings and constraints: Baseline seropositivity occurred in only a handful of AZD1222 recipients.

From germline, CDR1 is LGHDT and CDR2 YNNKEL (reference sequence). Trimming at V came to 6 bases and at J to 5 bases, leaving 12 bases not matched to a gene. The CDR3 has 15 residues. Sequenced by immunoSEQ multiplex PCR; TCRdb stores in-frame clones only, minus some. The top ten hold approximately 0.98% of the sample, which has 150,000 or so clones, 92% seen once. The chain employs TRBV3-1 (or the pseudogene TRBV3-2) and TRBJ1-1, with 7 bases identical to TRBD1. The material was peripheral blood, obtained 28 days after the second AZD1222 dose. The TCR sequence derives from an adult who received the AZD1222 COVID-19 vaccine. The CDR3 sequence: CASRLTGEFGTEAFF. The CDR3 DNA follows: TGTGCCAGCAGGCTTACAGGGGAGTTTGGGACTGAAGCTTTCTTT.